This TCR beta chain was documented in a study of blood T cell repertoires in COVID-19. Study background: T cells, B-cell-depleted T cells, or PBMCs provided the cDNA or gDNA that served as material.

The data were produced by immunoSEQ multiplex PCR, yet TCRdb's version contains in-frame clones alone and is incomplete. The table shows about 98,000 clones, with about nine tenths occurring only once. The germline V and J ends were trimmed by 7 bases and 5 bases, with 23 bases remaining between them. Per germline, CDR1 MNHEY and CDR2 SMNVEV (reference sequence). This CDR3 spans 16 amino acids. The source is a man younger than 35 with acute or convalescent COVID-19. This sequence joins TRBV27 and TRBJ1-1, with D unresolved. Sequencing used peripheral blood. The CDR3 DNA sequence: TGTGCCAGCACCCCAAAAGGGTCCTCGAGGGAAACTGAAGCTTTCTTT. Amino acids: CASTPKGSSRETEAFF.